This TCR beta chain was observed in a study of CD8+ T cells in alopecia areata. The germline V gene has CDR1 WSHSY and CDR2 SAAADI. This CDR3 has 15 residues. V lost 6 bases, J lost 3 bases, and 17 bases lay in between. RNA was isolated and reverse transcribed to cDNA, the sequencing template. The data were produced by immunoSEQ multiplex PCR, yet TCRdb's version contains in-frame clones alone and is incomplete. This table has 10,000 to 15,000 clones, roughly two thirds appearing once. Treatment in this sample: oral pan-JAK inhibitor, 5-10 mg twice daily. From alopecia areata patients, lesional scalp punch biopsies and peripheral blood were collected.

The receptor comes from a human donor with alopecia areata. The chain has TRBV10-2 and TRBJ2-5, with D possibly being TRBD1 (6 bases). The sample was skin, taken at week 4, from a patient treated with tofacitinib. CDR3 in amino acids: CASSQSDRSKETQYF. CDR3 sequence (DNA): TGCGCCAGCAGCCAGAGTGACAGGAGTAAAGAGACCCAGTACTTC.